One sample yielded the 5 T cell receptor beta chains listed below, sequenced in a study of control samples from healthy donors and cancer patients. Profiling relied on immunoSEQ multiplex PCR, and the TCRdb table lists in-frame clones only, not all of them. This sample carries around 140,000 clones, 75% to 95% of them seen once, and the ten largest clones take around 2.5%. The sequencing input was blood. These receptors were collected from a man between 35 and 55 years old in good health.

The DNA of the CDR3 is TGTGCCAGCAGTTTAGTTTCATTTGAGCCCCAGCATTTT. Translation gives CASSLVSFEPQHF. The chain employs TRBV12-3 or TRBV12-4 and TRBJ1-5; D is ambiguous. The CDR3 contains 13 residues. The V end lost 1 base, the J end lost 8 bases, and 9 bases lay between the germline ends.

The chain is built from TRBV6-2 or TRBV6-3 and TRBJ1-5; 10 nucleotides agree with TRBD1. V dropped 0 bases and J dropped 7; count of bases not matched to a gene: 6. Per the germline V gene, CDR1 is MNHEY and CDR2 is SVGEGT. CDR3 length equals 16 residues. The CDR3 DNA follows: TGTGCCAGCAGTTACTCGGGGACAGGGGTTGTGCAGCCCCAGCATTTT. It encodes CASSYSGTGVVQPQHF.

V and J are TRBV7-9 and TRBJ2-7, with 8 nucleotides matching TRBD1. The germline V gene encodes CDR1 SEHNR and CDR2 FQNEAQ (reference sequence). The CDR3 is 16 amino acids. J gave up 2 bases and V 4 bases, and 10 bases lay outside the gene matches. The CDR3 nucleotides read TGTGCCAGCAGCTCCCCGCCGGGACAGGCCCCCTACGAGCAGTACTTC. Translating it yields CASSSPPGQAPYEQYF.

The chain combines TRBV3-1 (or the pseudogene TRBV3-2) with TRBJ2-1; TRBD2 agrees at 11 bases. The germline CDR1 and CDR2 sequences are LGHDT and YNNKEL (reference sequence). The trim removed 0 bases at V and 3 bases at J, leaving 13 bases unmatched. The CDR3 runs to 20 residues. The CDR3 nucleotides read TGTGCCAGCAGCCAAGATCATGGGTCTCTAGCGGGGGGTTTCTACAATGAGCAGTTCTTC. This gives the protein CASSQDHGSLAGGFYNEQFF.

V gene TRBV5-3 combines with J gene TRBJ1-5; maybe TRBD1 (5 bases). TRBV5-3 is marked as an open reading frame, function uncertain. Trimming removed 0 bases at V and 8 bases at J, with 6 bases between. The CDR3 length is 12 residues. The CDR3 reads CARSLGGEPQHF. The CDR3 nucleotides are TGTGCCAGAAGCTTGGGAGGGGAGCCCCAGCATTTT.